Described below is a single T cell receptor beta chain sequence and its context. The entry originates in a study of blood T cell repertoires in COVID-19. Study context: The United States, Italy and Spain supplied acute and convalescent COVID-19 samples. T cells, B-cell-depleted T cells, or PBMCs supplied cDNA or gDNA.

In the source study's methods: Nucleated cell number was recorded as an estimate derived from reference gene primer amplification. Profiled with immunoSEQ multiplex PCR; TCRdb holds only in-frame clones, not every one. Clone size and V and J calls were adopted from that table, with D and trimming inferred from the DNA. This sample has some 74,000 clones, with nearly 80% found just once. The sequence was collected from a human donor in a cohort sampled during active COVID-19. Sequencing was performed on peripheral blood.

The chain's CDR3 is CASSPTGDLGNNQPQHF. The CDR3 DNA reads TGTGCCAGCAGCCCGACAGGAGACCTGGGTAACAATCAGCCCCAGCATTTT. This sequence joins TRBV7-9 and TRBJ1-5, with a weak D call TRBD1 (6 bases). V was pared by 5 bases and J by 3 bases, with 20 bases between. Germline V gene sequence: CDR1 SEHNR, CDR2 FQNEAQ (reference sequence). The CDR3 is made up of 17 amino acids.